This T cell receptor beta chain is from a study of blood T cells in healthy people across ages. V was pared by 5 bases and J by 2 bases, with 13 bases of the junction left unmatched. Germline V gene data show CDR1 as SGHTA and CDR2 as FQGNSA. The CDR3 runs to 17 residues. Next came a second PCR, run for roughly 6 to 11 cycles, which used a sample-barcoded 5' primer along with a J-beta primer mix. TCRdb redid the calling of the 5' RACE reads with MiXCR, one entry per CDR3 protein. The sample holds roughly 650,000 distinct CDR3 sequences, 32% seen once. The chain recombines TRBV7-2 with TRBJ1-1, with TRBD1 matching over 8 bases. Sequences were obtained from blood. The clonotype originates from an elderly woman in good health. DNA for the CDR3: TGTGCCAGCAGCCTTAGAGGCAGGGGGCGGGACAACACTGAAGCTTTCTTT. Its protein is CASSLRGRGRDNTEAFF.